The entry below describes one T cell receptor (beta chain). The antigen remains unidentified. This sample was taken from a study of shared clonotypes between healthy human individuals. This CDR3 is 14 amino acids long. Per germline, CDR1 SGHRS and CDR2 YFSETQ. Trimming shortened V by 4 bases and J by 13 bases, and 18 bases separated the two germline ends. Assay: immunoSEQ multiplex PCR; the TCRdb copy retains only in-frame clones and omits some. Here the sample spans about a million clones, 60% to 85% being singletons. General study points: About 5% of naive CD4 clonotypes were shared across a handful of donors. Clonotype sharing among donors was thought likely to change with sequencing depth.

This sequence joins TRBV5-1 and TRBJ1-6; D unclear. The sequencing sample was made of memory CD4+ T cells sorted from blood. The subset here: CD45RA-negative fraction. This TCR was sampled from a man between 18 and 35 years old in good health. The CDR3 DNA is TGCGCCAGCAGCCTGCGAGGAGGAGCGGCTCCCCTCCACTTT. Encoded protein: CASSLRGGAAPLHF.